This TCR beta chain came from a study of blood T cell repertoires in COVID-19. This clone was observed once. The assay was immunoSEQ multiplex PCR, and TCRdb's table has in-frame clones only and misses some. The data show some 250,000 clones, 70% to 85% seen once. The CDR3 runs to 14 residues. The germline V and J ends were trimmed by 4 bases and 5 bases, with 15 bases remaining between them. Germline CDR1 SGHRS, CDR2 YFSETQ. This TCR was recovered from a man aged 40-49 years who had recovered from COVID-19. The gene calls are TRBV5-1 and TRBJ1-1; TRBD1 is a possible D gene (6 bases). The sample taken for sequencing was PBMCs or T cells enriched from blood (not recorded which). The CDR3 DNA follows: TGCGCCAGCAGCGTACAGGGTGGAGCGACTGAAGCTTTCTTT. Amino acid sequence: CASSVQGGATEAFF.